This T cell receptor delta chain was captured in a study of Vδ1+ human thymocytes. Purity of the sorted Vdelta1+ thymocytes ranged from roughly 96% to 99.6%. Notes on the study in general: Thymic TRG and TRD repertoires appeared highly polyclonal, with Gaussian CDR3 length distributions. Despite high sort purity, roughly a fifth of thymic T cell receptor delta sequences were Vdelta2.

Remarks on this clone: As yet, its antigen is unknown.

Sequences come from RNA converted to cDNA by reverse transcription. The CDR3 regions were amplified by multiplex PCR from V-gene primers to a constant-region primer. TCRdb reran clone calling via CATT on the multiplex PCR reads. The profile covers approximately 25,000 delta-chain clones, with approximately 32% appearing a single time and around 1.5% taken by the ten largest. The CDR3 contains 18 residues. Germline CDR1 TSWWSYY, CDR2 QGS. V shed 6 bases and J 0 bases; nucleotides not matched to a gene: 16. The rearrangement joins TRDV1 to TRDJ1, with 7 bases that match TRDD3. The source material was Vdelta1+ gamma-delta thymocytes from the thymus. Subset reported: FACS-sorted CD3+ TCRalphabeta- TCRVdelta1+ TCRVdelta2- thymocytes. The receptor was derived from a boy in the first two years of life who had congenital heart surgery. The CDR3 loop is CALGDTWGTDLYTDKLIF. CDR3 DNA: TGTGCTCTTGGAGATACGTGGGGGACCGACCTGTACACCGATAAACTCATCTTT.